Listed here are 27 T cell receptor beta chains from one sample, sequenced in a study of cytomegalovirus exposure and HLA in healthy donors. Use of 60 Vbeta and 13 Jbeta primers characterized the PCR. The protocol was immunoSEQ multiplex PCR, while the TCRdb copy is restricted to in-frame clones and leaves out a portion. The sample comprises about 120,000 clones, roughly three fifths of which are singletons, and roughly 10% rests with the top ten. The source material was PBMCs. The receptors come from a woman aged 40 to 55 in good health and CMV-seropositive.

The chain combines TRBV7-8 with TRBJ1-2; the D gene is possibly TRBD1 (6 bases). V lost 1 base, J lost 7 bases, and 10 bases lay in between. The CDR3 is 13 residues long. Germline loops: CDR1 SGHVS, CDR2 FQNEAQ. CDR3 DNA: TGTGCCAGCAGCTTAGACAGGGTCGGTGGCTACACCTTC. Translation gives CASSLDRVGGYTF. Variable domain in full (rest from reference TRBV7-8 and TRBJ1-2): GAGVSQSPRYKVAKRGQDVALRCDPISGHVSLFWYQQALGQGPEFLTYFQNEAQLDKSGLPSDRFFAERPEGSVSTLKIQRTQQEDSAVYLCASSLDRVGGYTFGSGTRLTVV.

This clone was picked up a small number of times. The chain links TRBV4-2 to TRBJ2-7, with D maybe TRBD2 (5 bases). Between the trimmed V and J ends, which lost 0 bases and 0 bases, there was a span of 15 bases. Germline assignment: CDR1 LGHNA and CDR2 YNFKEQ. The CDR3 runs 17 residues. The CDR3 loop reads CASSQDYGGLRSYEQYF. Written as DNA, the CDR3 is TGTGCCAGCAGCCAAGATTACGGCGGGTTGCGCTCCTACGAGCAGTACTTC.

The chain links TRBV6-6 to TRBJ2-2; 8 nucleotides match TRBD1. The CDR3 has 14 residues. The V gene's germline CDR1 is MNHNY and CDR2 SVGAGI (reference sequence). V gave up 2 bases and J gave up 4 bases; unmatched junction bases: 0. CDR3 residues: CASSYTGGTGELFF. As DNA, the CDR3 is TGTGCCAGCAGTTACACAGGGGGCACCGGGGAGCTGTTTTTT.

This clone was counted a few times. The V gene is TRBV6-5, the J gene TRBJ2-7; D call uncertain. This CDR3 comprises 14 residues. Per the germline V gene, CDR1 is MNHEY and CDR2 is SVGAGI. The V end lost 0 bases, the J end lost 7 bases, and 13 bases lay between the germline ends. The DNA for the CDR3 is TGTGCCAGCAGTTACTCGAGAGGTCAATGGGAGCAGTACTTC. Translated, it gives CASSYSRGQWEQYF.

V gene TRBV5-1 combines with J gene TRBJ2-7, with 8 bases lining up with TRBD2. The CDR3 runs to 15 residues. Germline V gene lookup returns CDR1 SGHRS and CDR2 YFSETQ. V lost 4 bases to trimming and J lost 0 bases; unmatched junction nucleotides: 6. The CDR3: CASSLWSGSSYEQYF. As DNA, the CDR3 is TGCGCCAGCAGCCTGTGGAGCGGGAGCTCCTACGAGCAGTACTTC.

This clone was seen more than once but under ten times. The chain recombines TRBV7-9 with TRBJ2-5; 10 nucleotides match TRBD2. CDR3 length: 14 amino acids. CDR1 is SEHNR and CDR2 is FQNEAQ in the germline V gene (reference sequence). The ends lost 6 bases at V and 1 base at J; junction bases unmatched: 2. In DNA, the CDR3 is TGTGCCAGCAGTCGGACTAGCGGCCAAGAGACCCAGTACTTC. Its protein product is CASSRTSGQETQYF.

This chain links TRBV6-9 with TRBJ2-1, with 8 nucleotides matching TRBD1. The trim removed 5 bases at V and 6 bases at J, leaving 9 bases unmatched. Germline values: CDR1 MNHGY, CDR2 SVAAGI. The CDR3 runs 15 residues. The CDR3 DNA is TGTGCCAGCAGTCCCACCGGGACAGGAGGCAATGAGCAGTTCTTC. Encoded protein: CASSPTGTGGNEQFF.

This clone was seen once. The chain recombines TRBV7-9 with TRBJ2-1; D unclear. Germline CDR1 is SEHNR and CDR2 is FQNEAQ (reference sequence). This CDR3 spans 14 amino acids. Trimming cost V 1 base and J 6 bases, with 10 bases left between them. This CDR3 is CASSLVQTGNEQFF. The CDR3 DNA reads TGTGCCAGCAGCTTAGTACAAACGGGCAATGAGCAGTTCTTC. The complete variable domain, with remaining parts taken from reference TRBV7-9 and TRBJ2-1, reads DTGVSQNPRHKITKRGQNVTFRCDPISEHNRLYWYRQTLGQGPEFLTYFQNEAQLEKSRLLSDRFSAERPKGSFSTLEIQRTEQGDSAMYLCASSLVQTGNEQFFGPGTRLTVL.

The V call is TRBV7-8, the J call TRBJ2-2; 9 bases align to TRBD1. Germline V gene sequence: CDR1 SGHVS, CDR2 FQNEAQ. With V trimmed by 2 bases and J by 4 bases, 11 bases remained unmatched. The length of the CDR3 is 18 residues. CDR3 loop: CASSLLTGGSMVTGELFF. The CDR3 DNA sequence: TGTGCCAGCAGCTTACTTACAGGGGGCTCAATGGTCACCGGGGAGCTGTTTTTT.

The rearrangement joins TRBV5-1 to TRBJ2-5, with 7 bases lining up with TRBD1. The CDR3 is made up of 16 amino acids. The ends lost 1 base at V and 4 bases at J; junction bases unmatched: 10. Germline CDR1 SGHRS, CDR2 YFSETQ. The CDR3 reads CASSLNRQGVGETQYF. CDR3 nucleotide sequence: TGCGCCAGCAGCTTGAATCGACAGGGCGTTGGAGAGACCCAGTACTTC. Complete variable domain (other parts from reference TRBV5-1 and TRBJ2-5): KAGVTQTPRYLIKTRGQQVTLSCSPISGHRSVSWYQQTPGQGLQFLFEYFSETQRNKGNFPGRFSGRQFSNSRSEMNVSTLELGDSALYLCASSLNRQGVGETQYFGPGTRLLVL.

In nucleotides, the CDR3 is TGTGCCGCAGGTGAGGGACAGGGAAACACTGAAGCTTTCTTT. Amino acid sequence: CAAGEGQGNTEAFF. The V call is TRBV27, the J call TRBJ1-1; 9 nucleotides line up with TRBD1. V was pared by 11 bases and J by 2 bases, with 9 bases of the junction left unmatched. The CDR3 runs to 14 residues. Looked up from germline, CDR1 is MNHEY and CDR2 is SMNVEV (reference sequence).

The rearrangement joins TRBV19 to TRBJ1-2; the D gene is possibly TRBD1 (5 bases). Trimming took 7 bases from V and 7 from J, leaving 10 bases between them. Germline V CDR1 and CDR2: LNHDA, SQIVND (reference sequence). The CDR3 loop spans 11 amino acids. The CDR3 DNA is TGTGCCAGTACGACGGGGGTTGGCTACACCTTC. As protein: CASTTGVGYTF.

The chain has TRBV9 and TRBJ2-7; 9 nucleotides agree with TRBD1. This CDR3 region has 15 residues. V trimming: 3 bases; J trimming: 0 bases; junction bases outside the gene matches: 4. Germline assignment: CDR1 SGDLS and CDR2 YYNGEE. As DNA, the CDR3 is TGTGCCAGCAGCGCGGGACAGGGAGACTCCTACGAGCAGTACTTC. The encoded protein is CASSAGQGDSYEQYF.

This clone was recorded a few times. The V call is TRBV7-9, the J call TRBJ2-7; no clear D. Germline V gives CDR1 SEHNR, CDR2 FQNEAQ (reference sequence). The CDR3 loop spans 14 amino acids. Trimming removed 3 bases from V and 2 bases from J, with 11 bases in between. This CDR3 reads CASSFGFTAYEQYF. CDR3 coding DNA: TGTGCCAGCAGCTTTGGGTTCACAGCCTACGAGCAGTACTTC.

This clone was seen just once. CDR3 nucleotide sequence: TGTGCCAGCAGCCCCCCCGGGACTAGACCCTACGAGCAGTACTTC. Its protein is CASSPPGTRPYEQYF. The gene calls are TRBV7-8 and TRBJ2-7, with 8 positions matching TRBD2. Germline V gene sequence: CDR1 SGHVS, CDR2 FQNEAQ. Germline trimming cut 5 bases from V and 2 bases from J; bases unmatched to any gene: 8. The CDR3 is 15 residues long.

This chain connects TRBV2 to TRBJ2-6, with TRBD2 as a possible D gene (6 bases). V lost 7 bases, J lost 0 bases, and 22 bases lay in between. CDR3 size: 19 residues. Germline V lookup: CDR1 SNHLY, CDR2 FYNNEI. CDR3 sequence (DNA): TGTGCCAGCACCCGAGGTAGCGGAAGTTCGAGCTCTGGGGCCAACGTCCTGACTTTC. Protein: CASTRGSGSSSSGANVLTF.

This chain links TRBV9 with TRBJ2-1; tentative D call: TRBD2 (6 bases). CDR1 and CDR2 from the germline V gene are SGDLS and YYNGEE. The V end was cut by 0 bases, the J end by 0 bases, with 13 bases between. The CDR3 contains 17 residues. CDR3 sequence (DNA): TGTGCCAGCAGCGTAGCGGGAGACCCCAACTCCTACAATGAGCAGTTCTTC. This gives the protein CASSVAGDPNSYNEQFF.

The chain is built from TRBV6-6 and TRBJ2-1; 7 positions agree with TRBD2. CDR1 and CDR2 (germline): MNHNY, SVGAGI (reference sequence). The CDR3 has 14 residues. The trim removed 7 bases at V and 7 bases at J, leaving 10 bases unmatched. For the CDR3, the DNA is TGTGCCAGCAAGAGATATCAGGGAGGGAATGAGCAGTTCTTC. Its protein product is CASKRYQGGNEQFF.

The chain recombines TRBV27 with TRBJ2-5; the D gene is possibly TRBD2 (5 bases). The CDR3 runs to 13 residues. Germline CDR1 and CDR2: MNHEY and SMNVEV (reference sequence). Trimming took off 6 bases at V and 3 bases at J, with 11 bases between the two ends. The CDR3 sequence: CASRDLGKETQYF. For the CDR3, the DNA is TGTGCCAGCAGGGACTTGGGAAAAGAGACCCAGTACTTC.

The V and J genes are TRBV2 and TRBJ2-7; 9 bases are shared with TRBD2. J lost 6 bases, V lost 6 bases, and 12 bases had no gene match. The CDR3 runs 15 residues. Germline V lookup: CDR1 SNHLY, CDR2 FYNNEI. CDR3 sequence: CASSHTGTSNLEQYF. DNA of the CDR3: TGTGCCAGCAGCCACACCGGGACTAGCAACCTCGAGCAGTACTTC.

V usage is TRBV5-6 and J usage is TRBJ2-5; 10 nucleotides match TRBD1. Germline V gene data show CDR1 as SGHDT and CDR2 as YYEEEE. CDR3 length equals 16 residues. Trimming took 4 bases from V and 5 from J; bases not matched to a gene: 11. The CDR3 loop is CASSPTRDRGGETQYF. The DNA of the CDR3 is TGTGCCAGCAGCCCTACGAGGGACAGGGGTGGGGAGACCCAGTACTTC.

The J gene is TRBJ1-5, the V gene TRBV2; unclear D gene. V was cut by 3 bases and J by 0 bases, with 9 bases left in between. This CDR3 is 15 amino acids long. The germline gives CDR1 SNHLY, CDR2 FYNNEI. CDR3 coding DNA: TGTGCCAGCAGTGATGAGAACTATAGCAATCAGCCCCAGCATTTT. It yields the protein CASSDENYSNQPQHF. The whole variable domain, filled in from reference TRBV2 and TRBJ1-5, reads EPEVTQTPSHQVTQMGQEVILRCVPISNHLYFYWYRQILGQKVEFLVSFYNNEISEKSEIFDDQFSVERPDGSNFTLKIRSTKLEDSAMYFCASSDENYSNQPQHFGDGTRLSIL.

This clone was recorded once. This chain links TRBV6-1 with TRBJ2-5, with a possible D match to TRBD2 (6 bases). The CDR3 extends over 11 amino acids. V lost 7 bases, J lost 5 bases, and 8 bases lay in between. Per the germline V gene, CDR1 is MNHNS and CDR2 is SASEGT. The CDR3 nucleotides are TGTGCCAGCACCCGGGGGGAGACCCAGTACTTC. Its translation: CASTRGETQYF.

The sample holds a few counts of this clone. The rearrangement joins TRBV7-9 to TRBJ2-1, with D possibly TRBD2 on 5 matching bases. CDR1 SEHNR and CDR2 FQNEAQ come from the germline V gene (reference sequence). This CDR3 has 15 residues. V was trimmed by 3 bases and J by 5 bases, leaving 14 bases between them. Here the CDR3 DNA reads TGTGCCAGCAGCTTTTGGTCCGGACTGAACAATGAGCAGTTCTTC. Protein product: CASSFWSGLNNEQFF.

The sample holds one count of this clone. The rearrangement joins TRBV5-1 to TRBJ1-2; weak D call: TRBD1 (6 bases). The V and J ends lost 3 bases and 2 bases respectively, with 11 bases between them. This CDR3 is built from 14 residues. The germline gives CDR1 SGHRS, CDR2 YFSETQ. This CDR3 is CASSSGGANYGYTF. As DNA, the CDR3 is TGCGCCAGCAGCTCCGGGGGGGCCAACTATGGCTACACCTTC.

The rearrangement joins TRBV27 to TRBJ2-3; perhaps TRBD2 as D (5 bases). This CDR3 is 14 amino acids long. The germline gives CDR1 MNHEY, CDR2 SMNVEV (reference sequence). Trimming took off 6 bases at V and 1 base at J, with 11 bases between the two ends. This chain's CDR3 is CASRFLRGTDTQYF. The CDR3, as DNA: TGTGCCAGCAGGTTCCTGAGGGGCACAGATACGCAGTATTTT.

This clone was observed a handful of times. CDR3 in DNA: TGTGCCAGCAGCCCGGGACTAGCGGGAGCGGACCCGGATGAGCAGTTCTTC. It yields the protein CASSPGLAGADPDEQFF. The chain uses TRBV7-9 and TRBJ2-1, with 14 nucleotides matching TRBD2. V gave up 5 bases and J gave up 8 bases; unmatched junction bases: 11. CDR3 length: 17 amino acids. Germline CDR1 reads SEHNR; CDR2 reads FQNEAQ (reference sequence).